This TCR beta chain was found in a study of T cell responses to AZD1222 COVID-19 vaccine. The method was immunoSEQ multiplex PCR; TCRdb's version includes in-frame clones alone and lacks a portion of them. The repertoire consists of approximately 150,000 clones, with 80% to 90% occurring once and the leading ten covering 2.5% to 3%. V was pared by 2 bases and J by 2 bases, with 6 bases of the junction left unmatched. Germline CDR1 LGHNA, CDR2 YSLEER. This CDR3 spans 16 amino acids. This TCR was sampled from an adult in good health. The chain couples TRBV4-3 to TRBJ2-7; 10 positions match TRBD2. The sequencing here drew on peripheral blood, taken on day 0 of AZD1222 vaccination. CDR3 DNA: TGCGCCAGCAGCCAATTATCTAGCGGGGGTCCCTACGAGCAGTACTTC. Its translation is CASSQLSSGGPYEQYF.